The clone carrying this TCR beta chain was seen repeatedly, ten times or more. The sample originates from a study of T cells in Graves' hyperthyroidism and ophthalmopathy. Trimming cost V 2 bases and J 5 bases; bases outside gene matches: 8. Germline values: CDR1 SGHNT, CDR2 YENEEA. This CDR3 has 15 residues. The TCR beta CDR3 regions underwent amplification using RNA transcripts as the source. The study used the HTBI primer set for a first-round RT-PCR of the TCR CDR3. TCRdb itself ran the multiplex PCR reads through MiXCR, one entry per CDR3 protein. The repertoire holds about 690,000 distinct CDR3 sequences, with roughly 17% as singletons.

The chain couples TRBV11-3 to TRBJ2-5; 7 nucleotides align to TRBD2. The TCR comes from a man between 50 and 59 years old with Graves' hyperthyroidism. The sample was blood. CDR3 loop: CASSLRGVGGETQYF. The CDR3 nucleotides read TGTGCCAGCAGCTTACGGGGGGTCGGAGGGGAGACCCAGTACTTC.